The 30 T cell receptor beta chains presented below share a single source sample, sequenced in a study of control samples from healthy donors and cancer patients. The table came from immunoSEQ multiplex PCR; TCRdb's copy has only in-frame clones and leaves some out. The table has 150,000 to 200,000 clones, about 94% seen once. The sequenced material came from blood. The receptors come from a woman aged 40 to 50 in good health.

V usage is TRBV21-1 and J usage is TRBJ1-3; the table names TRBD1, a call not compared with the DNA. TRBV21-1 is shown as a pseudogene. The length of the CDR3 is 16 residues. The CDR3 DNA follows: TGTGCCAGCAGCACCCTCGGACAGGACTCTGGAAACACCATATATTTT. It is translated as CASSTLGQDSGNTIYF.

This chain connects TRBV5-4 to TRBJ2-7; 11 nucleotides match TRBD2. The CDR3 runs 18 residues. Losses at the gene ends were 4 bases for V and 0 bases for J; bases not matched to a gene: 12. Germline V gene data show CDR1 as SGHNT and CDR2 as YYREEE (reference sequence). Here the CDR3 reads CASSLGASGGRSSYEQYF. CDR3 DNA: TGTGCCAGCAGCCTCGGGGCTAGCGGGGGGCGGAGCTCCTACGAGCAGTACTTC.

The chain couples TRBV27 to TRBJ1-5; no clear D. V was shortened by 1 base and J by 2 bases, with 3 bases between the two germline ends. There are 13 residues in the CDR3. The germline V gene has CDR1 MNHEY and CDR2 SMNVEV (reference sequence). The CDR3 protein is CASSLFRNQPQHF. In DNA form, the CDR3 reads TGTGCCAGCAGTTTATTCCGCAATCAGCCCCAGCATTTT.

The chain employs TRBV25-1 and TRBJ1-2, with D hard to call. V gave up 0 bases and J gave up 5 bases, with 19 bases separating them. CDR3 size: 17 residues. CDR1 is MGHDK, CDR2 SYGVNS, per germline. The CDR3 is CASSEYDPRTSIYGYTF. The CDR3 DNA reads TGTGCCAGCAGTGAATATGACCCTCGAACTTCAATTTATGGCTACACCTTC.

The rearrangement joins TRBV5-4 to TRBJ1-6, with D tentatively TRBD1 (5 bases). The V end was cut by 1 base, the J end by 9 bases, with 11 bases between. The CDR3 totals 14 residues. CDR1 and CDR2 (germline): SGHNT, YYREEE (reference sequence). CDR3 residues: CASSLRGTGSPLHF. CDR3 coding DNA: TGTGCCAGCAGCTTGCGAGGGACCGGTTCACCCCTCCACTTT.

This chain links TRBV30 with TRBJ1-1; possibly TRBD1 for D (6 bases). The CDR3 loop spans 12 amino acids. V was clipped by 7 bases and J by 1 base, with 10 bases between them. Germline CDR1 and CDR2: GTSNPN and SVGIG (reference sequence). Here the CDR3 DNA reads TGTGCCTCGTTAGGGGGGAACACTGAAGCTTTCTTT. This encodes CASLGGNTEAFF.

V gene TRBV3-1 (or the pseudogene TRBV3-2) combines with J gene TRBJ1-1; no reliable D call. The CDR3 contains 13 residues. Trimming removed 3 bases at V and 2 bases at J, with 7 bases between. Germline loops: CDR1 LGHDT, CDR2 YNNKEL (reference sequence). The CDR3 coding sequence is TGTGCCAGCAGCCACCGGGTTAACACTGAAGCTTTCTTT. Protein: CASSHRVNTEAFF.

The chain couples TRBV6-1 to TRBJ1-1, with no clear D. Germline V lookup: CDR1 MNHNS, CDR2 SASEGT. The CDR3 is 18 amino acids. V was clipped by 4 bases and J by 3 bases, with 24 bases between them. The CDR3 nucleotides are TGTGCCAGCAGTGTATCCTCCTCCTACTGGTCGTCGGACACTGAAGCTTTCTTT. Translation gives CASSVSSSYWSSDTEAFF.

The genes are TRBV28 and TRBJ2-3; D is possibly TRBD1 (6 bases). The CDR3 runs 15 residues. Trimming pared 5 bases from V and 0 bases from J, leaving 12 bases between. CDR1 is MDHEN, CDR2 SYDVKM, per germline. CDR3 sequence reads: CASSLLGTSTDTQYF. The CDR3 DNA sequence: TGTGCCAGCAGTCTCCTCGGGACAAGCACAGATACGCAGTATTTT.

The chain couples TRBV5-5 to TRBJ1-2; 10 nucleotides align to TRBD1. The CDR3 totals 14 residues. The germline V gene encodes CDR1 SGHKS and CDR2 YYEKEE (reference sequence). The V and J ends lost 5 bases and 2 bases, in that order; junction bases with no gene match: 3. The CDR3 region has the DNA TGTGCCAGCAGATCGACAGGGGGCAACTATGGCTACACCTTC. This encodes CASRSTGGNYGYTF.

A remark on this clone: The same CDR3 also results from other DNA sequences found in this sample. The chain joins TRBV2 to TRBJ2-3; the D gene is possibly TRBD1 (7 bases). The CDR3 totals 17 residues. The germline V gene encodes CDR1 SNHLY and CDR2 FYNNEI. CDR3 DNA sequence: TGTGCTAACCGGGAAGGGGGCGTGGGGGGCAGCACAGATACGCAGTATTTT. It yields the protein CANREGGVGGSTDTQYF.

V is TRBV27 and J is TRBJ1-2; 11 nucleotides line up with TRBD1. V was clipped by 3 bases and J by 7 bases; unmatched bases: 4. The CDR3 is made up of 14 amino acids. Germline V gives CDR1 MNHEY, CDR2 SMNVEV (reference sequence). The CDR3 here is CASSFGTGGSGYTF. DNA of the CDR3: TGTGCCAGCAGTTTCGGGACAGGGGGATCTGGCTACACCTTC.

The V gene is TRBV4-3, the J gene TRBJ1-5, with D unresolved. The CDR3 has 16 residues. V lost 0 bases to trimming and J lost 5 bases, with 14 bases between them. In germline, CDR1 is LGHNA, CDR2 YSLEER. CDR3 in amino acids: CASSQDVGRSDQPQHF. CDR3 DNA sequence: TGCGCCAGCAGCCAAGATGTCGGACGGAGTGATCAGCCCCAGCATTTT.

The table lists this clone with a few counts. The chain joins TRBV7-2 to TRBJ1-2; no clear D. Trimming took 3 bases from V and 8 from J, leaving 16 bases between them. This CDR3 region has 14 residues. Germline CDR1 reads SGHTA; CDR2 reads FQGNSA. CDR3 residues: CASSFRPPAQGYTF. CDR3 sequence (DNA): TGTGCCAGCAGCTTCCGTCCCCCGGCGCAGGGCTACACCTTC.

CDR3 nucleotide sequence: TGTGCCAGCAGCTTAAGGGGAGGAACTAATGAAAAACTGTTTTTT. Encoded protein: CASSLRGGTNEKLFF. V is TRBV7-6 and J is TRBJ1-4; TRBD1 might be the D (5 bases). Germline lookup yields CDR1 SGHVS and CDR2 FNYEAQ. The V and J ends lost 2 bases and 1 base respectively, with 8 bases between them. The CDR3 has 15 residues.

This clone was seen once. The V gene is TRBV5-4, the J gene TRBJ1-1, with D unresolved. The CDR3 has 12 residues. Trimming cost V 2 bases and J 10 bases, with 12 bases left between them. Germline V gene data show CDR1 as SGHNT and CDR2 as YYREEE (reference sequence). This CDR3 reads CASSFSSRGAFF. CDR3 coding DNA: TGTGCCAGCAGCTTTTCAAGCCGGGGAGCTTTCTTT.

The rearrangement joins TRBV5-1 to TRBJ2-1; 8 bases line up with TRBD1. The V and J ends lost 4 bases and 8 bases, in that order; junction bases with no gene match: 11. The CDR3 is made up of 15 amino acids. CDR1 and CDR2 from the germline V gene are SGHRS and YFSETQ. CDR3 DNA sequence: TGCGCCAGCAGCCAAGACAGGGGTGCAAGCCATGAGCAGTTCTTC. As protein: CASSQDRGASHEQFF.

The chain couples TRBV30 to TRBJ1-2; no clear D. This CDR3 has 13 residues. V was shortened by 3 bases and J by 4 bases, with 12 bases between the two germline ends. Germline lookup yields CDR1 GTSNPN and CDR2 SVGIG (reference sequence). The CDR3 coding sequence is TGTGCCTGGAGGACGGGAGGGCGCTATGGCTACACCTTC. Protein product: CAWRTGGRYGYTF.

This chain links TRBV11-2 with TRBJ1-2, with 7 bases matching TRBD1. Germline loops: CDR1 SGHAT, CDR2 FQNNGV. CDR3 length equals 14 residues. V was pared by 1 base and J by 7 bases, with 6 bases of the junction left unmatched. The DNA of the CDR3 is TGTGCCAGCAGCTTAGCAGGGGGGGCGAGTGGCTACACCTTC. The encoded protein is CASSLAGGASGYTF.

The rearrangement joins TRBV7-6 to TRBJ2-2; D is uncertain. The CDR3 loop spans 13 amino acids. CDR1 and CDR2 (germline): SGHVS, FNYEAQ. V was trimmed by 2 bases and J by 5 bases, leaving 6 bases between them. The CDR3 sequence: CASSLMVTGELFF. As DNA, the CDR3 is TGTGCCAGCAGCTTAATGGTGACCGGGGAGCTGTTTTTT.

The chain has TRBV7-8 and TRBJ2-5; D is uncertain. There are 14 residues in the CDR3. Trimming cost V 0 bases and J 5 bases, with 10 bases left between them. From germline, CDR1 is SGHVS and CDR2 FQNEAQ. The CDR3 DNA reads TGTGCCAGCAGCTTAGCGTCGACGCGTGAGACCCAGTACTTC. Translated, it gives CASSLASTRETQYF.

The V and J genes are TRBV5-5 and TRBJ2-7, with unresolved D. In germline, CDR1 is SGHKS, CDR2 YYEKEE (reference sequence). There are 14 residues in the CDR3. Between the trimmed V and J ends, which lost 4 bases and 1 base, there was a span of 12 bases. CDR3 residues: CASSNPFGSYEQYF. CDR3 DNA: TGTGCCAGCAGCAACCCGTTCGGGTCCTACGAGCAGTACTTC.

The rearrangement joins TRBV9 to TRBJ2-1, with unresolved D. V was trimmed by 4 bases and J by 0 bases, leaving 8 bases between them. CDR1 is SGDLS and CDR2 is YYNGEE in the germline V gene. There are 14 residues in the CDR3. The CDR3 sequence is CASSLTSSYNEQFF. DNA of the CDR3: TGTGCCAGCAGCCTCACGAGCTCCTACAATGAGCAGTTCTTC.

The chain uses TRBV7-9 and TRBJ1-1; D is unresolved. V gave up 3 bases and J gave up 0 bases, with 14 bases separating them. The germline V gene has CDR1 SEHNR and CDR2 FQNEAQ (reference sequence). The CDR3 is 16 residues long. Written as DNA, the CDR3 is TGTGCCAGCAGCTTTTGGAGTTCTGGGGTGAACACTGAAGCTTTCTTT. Translating gives CASSFWSSGVNTEAFF.

This chain joins TRBV29-1 and TRBJ2-7; no definite D call. The CDR3 runs to 12 residues. V lost 5 bases and J lost 2, with 10 bases in between. Germline V gene sequence: CDR1 SQVTM, CDR2 ANQGSEA. This chain's CDR3 is CSVLTETYEQYF. The CDR3 DNA is TGCAGCGTTTTGACCGAAACCTACGAGCAGTACTTC.

This clone was counted a single time. This rearrangement joins TRBV6-5 to TRBJ2-5; 9 bases map to TRBD1. CDR3 length: 16 amino acids. V lost 1 base and J lost 5; bases outside the gene matches: 8. CDR1 is MNHEY and CDR2 is SVGAGI in the germline V gene. The CDR3 DNA sequence: TGTGCCAGCAGTTACTTTCACGACAGGGGGTCCGAGACCCAGTACTTC. Its protein is CASSYFHDRGSETQYF.

The chain links TRBV7-8 to TRBJ1-3; 8 bases are shared with TRBD1. V was clipped by 0 bases and J by 4 bases; unmatched bases: 11. This CDR3 spans 18 amino acids. CDR1 is SGHVS, CDR2 FQNEAQ, per germline. The CDR3 region has the DNA TGTGCCAGCAGCTTAGCCACCATACAGGGGGTCGGGGGAAACACCATATATTTT. This sequence encodes CASSLATIQGVGGNTIYF. The variable domain in full, completed from reference TRBV7-8 and TRBJ1-3, reads GAGVSQSPRYKVAKRGQDVALRCDPISGHVSLFWYQQALGQGPEFLTYFQNEAQLDKSGLPSDRFFAERPEGSVSTLKIQRTQQEDSAVYLCASSLATIQGVGGNTIYFGEGSWLTVV.

The chain has TRBV25-1 and TRBJ1-1; D is uncertain. V was shortened by 6 bases and J by 0 bases, with 11 bases between the two germline ends. The length of the CDR3 is 14 residues. CDR1 and CDR2 from the germline V gene are MGHDK and SYGVNS. Here the CDR3 reads CASSLGGMNTEAFF. The CDR3 coding sequence is TGTGCCAGCAGCCTGGGAGGGATGAACACTGAAGCTTTCTTT. The whole variable domain, remainder taken from reference TRBV25-1 and TRBJ1-1, is EADIYQTPRYLVIGTGKKITLECSQTMGHDKMYWYQQDPGMELHLIHYSYGVNSTEKGDLSSESTVSRIRTEHFPLTLESARPSHTSQYLCASSLGGMNTEAFFGQGTRLTVV.

The chain has TRBV7-9 and TRBJ1-4; 9 nucleotides agree with TRBD1. The CDR3 contains 16 residues. Trimming cost V 6 bases and J 8 bases; bases outside gene matches: 13. The germline V gene encodes CDR1 SEHNR and CDR2 FQNEAQ (reference sequence). This CDR3 reads CASRAGRGTGFEKLFF. CDR3 coding DNA: TGTGCCAGCAGGGCCGGGCGCGGGACAGGGTTCGAAAAACTGTTTTTT.

V and J are TRBV19 and TRBJ2-7, with no clear D. Trimming took off 9 bases at V and 3 bases at J, with 9 bases between the two ends. Per germline, CDR1 LNHDA and CDR2 SQIVND (reference sequence). The length of the CDR3 is 11 residues. The CDR3 DNA follows: TGTGCCAGCCTCACAAACTACGAGCAGTACTTC. It translates to CASLTNYEQYF.